These T cell receptor beta chains were read from a single sample in a study of cytomegalovirus exposure and HLA in healthy donors. The table came from immunoSEQ multiplex PCR; TCRdb's copy has only in-frame clones and leaves some out. The sample holds some 190,000 clones, around a tenth seen once. Sequencing used PBMCs. These receptors all stem from a woman aged 30 to 39 in good health and CMV-seropositive. The conserved cysteine and the conserved F or W are not part of the CDR3 here.

13 TRBJ2-7 TRBV4-2 ASSQERDSPYEQY
11 TRBJ1-5 TRBV29-1 SVSRESNQPQH
12 TRBJ1-1 TRBV18 ASSPAGGRTEAF
12 TRBJ2-7 TRBV4-1 ASSQASGSYEQY
14 TRBJ2-3 TRBV4-1 ASTRSTSYGTDTQY
12 TRBJ2-3 TRBV6-5 ASTPGLLTDTQY
14 TRBJ2-1 TRBV13 ASSSPREFPYNEQF
12 TRBJ1-1 TRBV15 ATSRKQGNTEAF
12 TRBJ1-5 TRBV2 ASTGQGGNQPQH
11 TRBJ1-4 TRBV6-5 ASTLRGGEKLF
14 TRBJ2-3 TRBV2 ASPVGLAGEIDTQY
15 TRBJ2-5 TRBV7-9 ASSFSQGTGLQETQY
12 TRBJ2-6 TRBV5-1 ASATGSGANVLT
11 TRBJ1-5 TRBV10-3 AIRMGSSQPQH
12 TRBJ1-1 TRBV19 ASSIGRQNTEAF
14 TRBJ2-1 TRBV25-1 ASSELGLARYNEQF
12 TRBJ1-2 TRBV30 AWSHRPTNYGYT
11 TRBJ1-1 TRBV7-6 ASSFSVPTEAF
14 TRBJ2-7 TRBV7-3 ASSLTSASGNYEQY
11 TRBJ1-5 TRBV27 ASSPGRAQPQH
12 TRBJ2-2 TRBV9 ASGGSANTGELF
12 TRBJ2-3 TRBV2 ASSGQGAIDTQY
12 TRBJ1-1 TRBV19 ASSMQAGLLEAF
13 TRBJ1-4 TRBV15 ATSRDGTVNEKLF
12 TRBJ2-3 TRBV10-1 ASSVWQITDTQY
14 TRBJ2-1 TRBV7-6 ASSFRTSGTMNEQF
14 TRBJ2-1 TRBV29-1 SVLPITSGRANEQF
13 TRBJ2-7 TRBV27 ASSLSGGSLYEQY
11 TRBJ1-2 TRBV7-9 ASSPDSSYGYT
12 TRBJ1-1 TRBV29-1 SVGGGSMNTEAF
10 TRBJ2-3 TRBV7-6 ARSTGEDTQY
13 TRBJ2-2 TRBV5-1 ASTPLAGNTGELF
16 TRBJ1-2 TRBV11-2 ASSLIPGSGGGPYGYT
16 TRBJ2-6 TRBV19 ASSPPDRGVPGANVLT
15 TRBJ2-1 TRBV12-2 ASRLVQGLARENEQF
13 TRBJ1-2 TRBV6-1 ASRGGQGPNYGYT
11 TRBJ2-7 TRBV2 ASVRGQLYEQY
7 TRBJ2-7 TRBV13 ASSREQY
12 TRBJ2-7 TRBV7-9 ASSPGPNQGEQY
11 TRBJ2-3 TRBV2 AIKAGVTDTQY